What follows is one T cell receptor (beta chain) and its context. The antigen remains unidentified. Measured with immunoSEQ multiplex PCR; TCRdb has only the in-frame clones, and not every one. The sample shows under 45,000 clones, roughly 76% of them seen only once. Sample time point: week 5, during vaccination. Doses consisted of 300 ug of mutant IDH1 20-mer peptide each, paired with topical imiquimod. Donor tumors were new WHO grade 3 or 4 IDH1-mutant, ATRX-lost astrocytomas. This sample is part of a study of a mutant IDH1 vaccine in newly diagnosed glioma. Looking at the study overall: Across weeks 1, 3, 5, 7, 11, 15, 19 and 23, patients received a vaccination each time, eight in all. Receipt of radiotherapy, temozolomide, or both preceded the study, and most received both. Study observations and caveats: Variations in leading peripheral T cell clonotypes appeared to have no connection with pseudoprogression.

There are 18 residues in the CDR3. CDR1 and CDR2 from the germline V gene are LNHNV and YYDKDF (reference sequence). V dropped 5 bases and J dropped 0; count of bases not matched to a gene: 12. The source of this sequence is a man aged 45-65 years with glioma. The chain links TRBV15 to TRBJ2-2, with 7 bases matching TRBD1. This specimen was PBMCs, taken from a glioma patient whose treatment included an IDH1 peptide vaccine. The CDR3 reads CATSAHGKGQTNTGELFF. The DNA of the CDR3 is TGTGCCACCAGCGCCCACGGGAAGGGACAGACGAACACCGGGGAGCTGTTTTTT. The whole variable domain, filled in from reference TRBV15 and TRBJ2-2, reads DAMVIQNPRYQVTQFGKPVTLSCSQTLNHNVMYWYQQKSSQAPKLLFHYYDKDFNNEADTPDNFQSRRPNTSFCFLDIRSPGLGDTAMYLCATSAHGKGQTNTGELFFGEGSRLTVL.